Each of the 19 T cell receptor beta chains below was sequenced from the same sample in a study of response to subunit inactivated influenza vaccine (dated by TCRdb to between 2018 and 2020). Libraries were constructed by RT-PCR. Sequencing instrument: Illumina HiSeq 2500. The raw public data were reprocessed by TCRdb itself: fastp quality trimming at Q25, MiXCR clonotype calling, in-frame beta chains only. Each record represents a unique CDR3 protein, reported with the most common genes and DNA among its rows. This sample lists around 320,000 distinct CDR3 sequences; 22% were detected once. Approximately 10% of the sample is in the top ten clones. The material was PBMCs from blood, obtained approximately 20 months after vaccination. These receptors were collected from a man aged 45-69 years who received an inactivated influenza vaccine. Donor details come from another sample of the same person, matched by shared clones.

This clonotype appeared a few times. The V gene is TRBV4-1, the J gene TRBJ1-2; 8 bases align to TRBD1. J was trimmed by 1 base and V by 4 bases; bases with no gene match: 8. Per the germline V gene, CDR1 is MGHRA and CDR2 is YSYEKL. The CDR3 runs 16 residues. The CDR3 region is CASSPPGGQGNYGYTF. In DNA form, the CDR3 reads TGCGCCAGCAGCCCGCCGGGAGGACAGGGTAACTATGGCTACACCTTC.

The chain links TRBV5-8 to TRBJ2-1; 12 bases align to TRBD1. The V and J ends lost 6 bases and 8 bases, in that order; junction bases with no gene match: 9. The CDR3 is 15 residues long. The germline V gene encodes CDR1 SGHTS and CDR2 YDEGEE. The CDR3 DNA reads as TGTGCCAGCACCCTGCCGGGACAGGGGGCGTATGAGCAGTTCTTC. Its protein is CASTLPGQGAYEQFF.

A few counts support this clonotype. The V gene is TRBV28, the J gene TRBJ2-5; TRBD2 matches 9 bases. CDR1 is MDHEN and CDR2 is SYDVKM in the germline V gene. The trim removed 6 bases at V and 1 base at J, leaving 3 bases unmatched. The CDR3 spans 14 residues. CDR3 nucleotide sequence: TGTGCCAGCAGACAGACTAGCGGCCAAGAGACCCAGTACTTC. It codes for CASRQTSGQETQYF.

V gene TRBV12-3 or TRBV12-4 combines with J gene TRBJ2-7; 10 positions match TRBD1. Trimming at V came to 5 bases and at J to 9 bases, leaving 1 base not matched to a gene. The length of the CDR3 is 11 residues. This CDR3 reads CASSDRGRQYF. The CDR3 DNA reads TGTGCCAGCAGTGACAGGGGGCGGCAGTACTTC.

The chain couples TRBV5-1 to TRBJ1-1; the D gene is possibly TRBD1 (5 bases). Germline CDR1 and CDR2: SGHRS and YFSETQ. The CDR3 runs to 16 residues. The V gene lost 4 bases and the J gene lost 3 bases, with 19 bases spanning the gap. In DNA form, the CDR3 reads TGCGCCAGCAGCCCCGACGGCGTGTCAGGGTACACTGAAGCTTTCTTT. This encodes CASSPDGVSGYTEAFF. The full variable domain, in which reference TRBV5-1 and TRBJ1-1 provide the parts outside the CDR3, is KAGVTQTPRYLIKTRGQQVTLSCSPISGHRSVSWYQQTPGQGLQFLFEYFSETQRNKGNFPGRFSGRQFSNSRSEMNVSTLELGDSALYLCASSPDGVSGYTEAFFGQGTRLTVV.

The chain employs TRBV5-4 and TRBJ2-2; possibly TRBD1 or TRBD2 for D (6 bases each). Between the trimmed V and J ends, which lost 0 bases and 3 bases, there was a span of 9 bases. From germline, CDR1 is SGHNT and CDR2 YYREEE (reference sequence). The CDR3 sequence is 15 residues long. The CDR3 loop reads CASSLVRGDTGELFF. The DNA for the CDR3 is TGTGCCAGCAGCTTGGTTAGGGGGGACACCGGGGAGCTGTTTTTT.

This clonotype came up a few times. The chain joins TRBV3-1 to TRBJ1-2; TRBD1 aligns across 7 bases. The V gene's germline CDR1 is LGHDT and CDR2 YNNKEL (reference sequence). Trimming cost V 2 bases and J 8 bases; bases outside gene matches: 11. This CDR3 spans 15 amino acids. The CDR3 spells CASSQLRQGWGGYTF. The CDR3 DNA sequence: TGTGCCAGCAGCCAACTCAGACAGGGATGGGGAGGCTACACCTTC. Combining the CDR3 with reference TRBV3-1 and TRBJ1-2 gives the whole variable domain DTAVSQTPKYLVTQMGNDKSIKCEQNLGHDTMYWYKQDSKKFLKIMFSYNNKELIINETVPNRFSPKSPDKAHLNLHINSLELGDSAVYFCASSQLRQGWGGYTFGSGTRLTVV.

The CDR3 DNA follows: TGTGCCAGCAGTTTAGGGCAGATACTGTTTTTT. It translates to CASSLGQILFF. This rearrangement joins TRBV28 to TRBJ1-4, with unresolved D. V lost 2 bases and J 13 bases, leaving 8 bases between the germline ends. The CDR3 spans 11 residues. From germline, CDR1 is MDHEN and CDR2 SYDVKM.

The chain is built from TRBV11-2 and TRBJ2-7; 8 bases are shared with TRBD1. Germline V gives CDR1 SGHAT, CDR2 FQNNGV. V lost 5 bases, J lost 1 base, and 10 bases stayed unmatched. CDR3 length equals 16 residues. The CDR3 nucleotides are TGTGCCAGCAGCCCCCCCGCCGGGACAGGTTCCTACGAGCAGTACTTC. Protein: CASSPPAGTGSYEQYF.

This clonotype was picked up many times. One end of the junction varies from germline; a read error may be responsible. V gene TRBV12-3 or TRBV12-4 combines with J gene TRBJ1-5; no firm D call. This CDR3 is 13 amino acids long. In DNA, the CDR3 is TGTGCCAGCAGTGTAGCTAGCAATCAGCCCCAGCATTTT. This translates into CASSVASNQPQHF.

The V gene is TRBV29-1, the J gene TRBJ2-7; D unclear. Germline V lookup: CDR1 SQVTM, CDR2 ANQGSEA. The V and J ends lost 0 bases and 3 bases respectively, with 6 bases between them. This CDR3 contains 12 residues. The DNA of the CDR3 is TGCAGCGTTGAAGATCGAGTCTACGAGCAGTACTTC. As protein: CSVEDRVYEQYF.

The chain uses TRBV7-9 and TRBJ2-1, with a tentative D call TRBD2 (7 bases). There are 16 residues in the CDR3. Germline assignment: CDR1 SEHNR and CDR2 FQNEAQ (reference sequence). Trimming took 4 bases from V and 7 from J, leaving 20 bases between them. Here the CDR3 reads CASSWLGGAHLNEQFF. CDR3 bases: TGTGCCAGCAGCTGGCTGGGGGGGGCCCACCTAAATGAGCAGTTCTTC.

The V gene is TRBV20-1, the J gene TRBJ2-3; a possible D gene is TRBD1 (5 bases). The CDR3 spans 13 residues. The germline V gene has CDR1 DFQATT and CDR2 SNEGSKA (reference sequence). Between the trimmed V and J ends, which lost 4 bases and 3 bases, there was a span of 11 bases. DNA for the CDR3: TGCAGTGCTACCAGGGTTCGGACAGATACGCAGTATTTT. It encodes CSATRVRTDTQYF.

The V gene is TRBV2, the J gene TRBJ2-3; D is perhaps TRBD2 (5 bases). Per the germline V gene, CDR1 is SNHLY and CDR2 is FYNNEI. The CDR3 extends over 14 amino acids. The V gene lost 5 bases and the J gene lost 1 base, with 10 bases spanning the gap. The CDR3 spells CASSNGVGTDTQYF. The DNA of the CDR3 is TGTGCCAGCAGTAACGGGGTCGGCACAGATACGCAGTATTTT.

This clonotype was observed a handful of times. The CDR3, as DNA: TGTGCCAGCAGCGTAGGGGCTAGCGGGAGTGTTTACACAGATACGCAGTATTTT. Protein product: CASSVGASGSVYTDTQYF. The V gene is TRBV9, the J gene TRBJ2-3; 10 bases fit TRBD2. The CDR3 runs 18 residues. Germline lookup yields CDR1 SGDLS and CDR2 YYNGEE. The trim removed 0 bases at V and 2 bases at J, leaving 9 bases unmatched.

The V and J genes are TRBV2 and TRBJ2-3, with D tentatively TRBD2 (6 bases). The CDR3 is 13 residues long. The V end lost 4 bases, the J end lost 4 bases, and 9 bases lay between the germline ends. CDR1 and CDR2 (germline): SNHLY, FYNNEI. CDR3 nucleotide sequence: TGTGCCAGCAGTGGGGGAGGTCCAGATACGCAGTATTTT. The encoded protein is CASSGGGPDTQYF.

The rearrangement uses TRBV28 and TRBJ1-5, with TRBD1 matching 8 bases. CDR3 size: 17 residues. Germline V CDR1 and CDR2: MDHEN, SYDVKM. The junction had 14 bases not matched to a gene; V was cut back by 3 bases and J by 7 bases. The DNA for the CDR3 is TGTGCCAGCAGTTTCGTTAGTGGCAGGGGGCGAGGGCAGCCCCAGCATTTT. Translation: CASSFVSGRGRGQPQHF.

This clonotype was seen many times. This chain joins TRBV5-1 and TRBJ1-2; the D gene is possibly TRBD1 (5 bases). V was shortened by 4 bases and J by 9 bases, with 19 bases between the two germline ends. CDR3 length: 14 residues. Germline V gives CDR1 SGHRS, CDR2 YFSETQ. The CDR3 coding sequence is TGCGCCAGCAGCCTGGGGACGGTGCCAGAGCGCTACACCTTC. This codes for CASSLGTVPERYTF. The full variable domain, rest sourced from reference TRBV5-1 and TRBJ1-2, is KAGVTQTPRYLIKTRGQQVTLSCSPISGHRSVSWYQQTPGQGLQFLFEYFSETQRNKGNFPGRFSGRQFSNSRSEMNVSTLELGDSALYLCASSLGTVPERYTFGSGTRLTVV.

This chain joins TRBV20-1 and TRBJ2-1, with TRBD2 identical over 11 bases. V trimming: 0 bases; J trimming: 5 bases; junction bases outside the gene matches: 6. CDR1 DFQATT and CDR2 SNEGSKA come from the germline V gene (reference sequence). CDR3 size: 16 residues. CDR3 in amino acids: CSARDILAGEHNEQFF. For the CDR3, the DNA is TGCAGTGCTAGAGATATACTAGCGGGAGAGCACAATGAGCAGTTCTTC.